The following is a T cell receptor (beta chain) sequence with its context. The germline gives CDR1 MDHEN, CDR2 SYDVKM. This CDR3 has 16 amino acids. V was pared by 3 bases and J by 5 bases, with 11 bases of the junction left unmatched. Original processing notes: Amplification of reference gene primers provided the estimated nucleated cell counts. Clones were sequenced by immunoSEQ multiplex PCR, and TCRdb holds only the in-frame ones, with some missing. V, J and clone size derive from that table, while D and trimming were established from the DNA sequence. The repertoire consists of around 180,000 clones, with 65% to 90% occurring once and the leading ten covering 1.5% to 1.9%. This sample was included in a study of blood T cell repertoires in COVID-19. Study summary: There were acute and convalescent COVID-19 samples, and they came from the United States, Italy and Spain. T cells, B-cell-depleted T cells, or PBMCs provided the cDNA or gDNA that served as material.

The source is a human donor in a cohort sampled during active COVID-19. Specimen: peripheral blood. V and J are TRBV28 and TRBJ1-2; TRBD1 matches at 8 bases. CDR3 protein: CASSFRPGQGKYGYTF. CDR3 bases: TGTGCCAGCAGTTTTCGCCCCGGACAGGGTAAATATGGCTACACCTTC.